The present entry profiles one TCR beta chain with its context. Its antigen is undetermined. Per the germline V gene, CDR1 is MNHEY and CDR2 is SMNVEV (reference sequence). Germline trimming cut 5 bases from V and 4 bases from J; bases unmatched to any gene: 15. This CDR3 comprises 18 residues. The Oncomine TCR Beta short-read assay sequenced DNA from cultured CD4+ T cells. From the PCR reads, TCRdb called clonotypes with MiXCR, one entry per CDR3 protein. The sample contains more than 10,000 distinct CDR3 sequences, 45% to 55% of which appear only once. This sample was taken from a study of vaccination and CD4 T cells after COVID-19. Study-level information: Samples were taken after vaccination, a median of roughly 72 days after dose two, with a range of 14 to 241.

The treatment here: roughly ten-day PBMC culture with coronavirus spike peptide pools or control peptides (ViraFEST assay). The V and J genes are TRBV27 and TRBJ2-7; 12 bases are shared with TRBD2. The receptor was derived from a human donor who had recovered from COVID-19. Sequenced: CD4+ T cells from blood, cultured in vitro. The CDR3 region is CASSGMTSGSTLEYEQYF. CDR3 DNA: TGTGCCAGCAGTGGGATGACTAGCGGGAGTACGCTGGAATACGAGCAGTACTTC.